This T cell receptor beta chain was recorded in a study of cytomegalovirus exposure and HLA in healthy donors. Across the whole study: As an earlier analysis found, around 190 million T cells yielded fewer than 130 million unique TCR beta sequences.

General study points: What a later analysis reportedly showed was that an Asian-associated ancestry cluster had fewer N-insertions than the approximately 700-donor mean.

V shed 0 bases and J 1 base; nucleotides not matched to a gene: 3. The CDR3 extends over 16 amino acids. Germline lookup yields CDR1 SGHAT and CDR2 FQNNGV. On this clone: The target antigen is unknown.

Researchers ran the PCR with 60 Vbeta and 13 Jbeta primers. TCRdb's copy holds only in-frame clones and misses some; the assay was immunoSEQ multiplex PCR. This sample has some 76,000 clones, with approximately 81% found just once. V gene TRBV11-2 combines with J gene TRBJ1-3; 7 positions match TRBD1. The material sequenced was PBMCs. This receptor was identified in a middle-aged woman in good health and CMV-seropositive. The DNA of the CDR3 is TGTGCCAGCAGCTTAGAGACAGGGAGGTCTGGAAACACCATATATTTT. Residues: CASSLETGRSGNTIYF.